This T cell receptor beta chain was captured by sequencing in a study of OX40 agonist ivuxolimab in advanced cancers. Study in general: Anti-PD-1, anti-PD-L1 or anti-CTLA-4 therapy given earlier was allowed, and around 40% had some. Findings of the study overall: Researchers did not establish what antigens the expanded peripheral T cells target. There were also nonresponders showing low normalized T-cell clonal expansion. In the 0.1 to 3.0 mg/kg range, CD4+ and CD8+ blood T cells had expanded clonally by week 6.

V was clipped by 7 bases and J by 0 bases, with 9 bases between them. The CDR3 sequence is 14 residues long. Germline loops: CDR1 MGHDK, CDR2 SYGVNS. Some clones are missing from TCRdb's copy, which holds only in-frame ones; the method was immunoSEQ multiplex PCR. The repertoire holds some 45,000 clones, around 87% seen once, with less than 35% in the top ten. Concerning this clone: Antigen unknown.

This specimen consisted of CD4+ or CD8+ T cells sorted from blood, obtained in a trial of the OX40 agonist ivuxolimab. The sequence derives from an adult with an advanced solid tumor such as melanoma, head and neck, liver or kidney cancer. The V and J genes are TRBV25-1 and TRBJ1-4; D is unresolved. The CDR3 sequence: CASKGPSTNEKLFF. The CDR3 DNA follows: TGTGCCAGCAAAGGGCCTTCAACTAATGAAAAACTGTTTTTT.